A few counts support the clone carrying this T cell receptor (beta chain). From germline, CDR1 is SGHAT and CDR2 FQNNGV. This CDR3 has 13 amino acids. Trimming took off 5 bases at V and 5 bases at J, with 12 bases between the two ends. The data derive from a study of T cell changes during pregnancy in multiple sclerosis. Only in-frame clones appear in the TCRdb table, and some are missing; sequencing was by immunoSEQ multiplex PCR. The data hold roughly 25,000 clones, with 88% observed a single time. This TCR was recovered from a female donor in good health, enrolled as a control in a pregnancy study. The sample consisted of CD4+ T cells from peripheral blood mononuclear cells, taken in the first trimester of pregnancy. The rearrangement joins TRBV11-2 to TRBJ1-2; TRBD1 might be the D (6 bases). CDR3 DNA sequence: TGTGCCAGCAGCCCACAACAGGGATATGGCTACACCTTC. Encoded protein: CASSPQQGYGYTF. Drawing the rest from reference TRBV11-2 and TRBJ1-2, the complete variable domain is EAGVAQSPRYKIIEKRQSVAFWCNPISGHATLYWYQQILGQGPKLLIQFQNNGVVDDSQLPKDRFSAERLKGVDSTLKIQPAKLEDSAVYLCASSPQQGYGYTFGSGTRLTVV.